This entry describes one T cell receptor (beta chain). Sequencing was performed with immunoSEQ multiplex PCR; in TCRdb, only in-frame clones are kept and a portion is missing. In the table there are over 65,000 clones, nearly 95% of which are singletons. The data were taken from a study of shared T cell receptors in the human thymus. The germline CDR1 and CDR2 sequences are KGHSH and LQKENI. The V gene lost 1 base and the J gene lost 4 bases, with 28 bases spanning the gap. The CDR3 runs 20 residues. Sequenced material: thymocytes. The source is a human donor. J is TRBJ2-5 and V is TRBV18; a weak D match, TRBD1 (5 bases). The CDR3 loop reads CASSPHFEFPGSGIRETQYF. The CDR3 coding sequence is TGTGCCAGCTCACCACATTTTGAGTTCCCCGGGTCAGGGATTCGAGAGACCCAGTACTTC.